This passage covers 14 T cell receptor beta chains from one sample sequenced in a study of T cell responses to AZD1222 COVID-19 vaccine. Sequencing used immunoSEQ multiplex PCR; TCRdb keeps in-frame clones, though not all of them. The sample contains 150,000 or so clones, over 90% of which appear only once. The input for sequencing was peripheral blood, taken on day 0 of AZD1222 vaccination. The source is an adult in good health.

This chain uses TRBV12-3 or TRBV12-4 with TRBJ2-5; D is perhaps TRBD1 (5 bases). The length of the CDR3 is 12 residues. V lost 4 bases to trimming and J lost 4 bases, with 7 bases between them. CDR3 loop: CASSWGLETQYF. CDR3 nucleotides: TGTGCCAGCAGTTGGGGCTTAGAGACCCAGTACTTC.

J is TRBJ1-5 and V is TRBV10-3, with a tentative D call TRBD1 (6 bases). Trimming left V 4 bases short and J 5 bases short, with 12 bases between. Germline CDR1 ENHRY, CDR2 SYGVKD. The CDR3 totals 14 residues. The CDR3 DNA reads as TGTGCCATCAGTGCACGGGACACCGATCAGCCCCAGCATTTT. Translating it yields CAISARDTDQPQHF.

The chain is built from TRBV27 and TRBJ2-2; TRBD1 agrees at 9 bases. The CDR3 runs 14 residues. From germline, CDR1 is MNHEY and CDR2 SMNVEV (reference sequence). The V and J ends lost 5 bases and 7 bases, in that order; junction bases with no gene match: 5. The CDR3 bases are TGTGCCAGCAGTGGGACAGGGAGGTTCGGGGAGCTGTTTTTT. Translated, it gives CASSGTGRFGELFF.

The chain joins TRBV7-8 to TRBJ2-1, with TRBD1 matching over 8 bases. The J segment lost 2 bases and the V segment lost 3 bases, leaving 0 bases of the junction unmatched. Germline-derived CDR1 and CDR2 are SGHVS and FQNEAQ. This CDR3 contains 14 residues. CDR3 amino acids: CASSFRGPYNEQFF. DNA for the CDR3: TGTGCCAGCAGCTTCAGGGGGCCCTACAATGAGCAGTTCTTC.

V and J are TRBV18 and TRBJ2-5; no reliable D call. The germline V gene has CDR1 KGHSH and CDR2 LQKENI. V shed 0 bases and J shed 2 bases, with 7 bases lying between them. This CDR3 is 14 amino acids long. In DNA, the CDR3 is TGTGCCAGCTCACCACCTACCCGGCAAGAGACCCAGTACTTC. Encoded protein: CASSPPTRQETQYF. Together with reference TRBV18 and TRBJ2-5, the CDR3 gives the full variable domain: NAGVMQNPRHLVRRRGQEARLRCSPMKGHSHVYWYRQLPEEGLKFMVYLQKENIIDESGMPKERFSAEFPKEGPSILRIQQVVRGDSAAYFCASSPPTRQETQYFGPGTRLLVL.

This clone has just one count. The chain is built from TRBV11-1 and TRBJ2-7, with 8 nucleotides matching TRBD1. CDR1 and CDR2 from the germline V gene are SGHAT and FQDESV (reference sequence). V trimming: 4 bases; J trimming: 6 bases; junction bases outside the gene matches: 11. The CDR3 has 15 amino acids. The CDR3 sequence: CASSSRDRTGVEQYF. The CDR3 nucleotides read TGTGCCAGCAGCTCAAGGGACAGGACGGGAGTCGAGCAGTACTTC.

CDR3 DNA sequence: TGTGCCAGCAGTTTATCGTGGAATAGCAATCAGCCCCAGCATTTT. Translating it yields CASSLSWNSNQPQHF. This chain uses TRBV27 with TRBJ1-5; D is unclear. The V gene's germline CDR1 is MNHEY and CDR2 SMNVEV (reference sequence). V lost 0 bases and J 0 bases, leaving 6 bases between the germline ends. The CDR3 runs to 15 residues.

V usage is TRBV6-5 and J usage is TRBJ1-3, with TRBD1 matching over 7 bases. This CDR3 contains 14 residues. Germline CDR1 and CDR2: MNHEY and SVGAGI. J lost 4 bases, V lost 5 bases, and 5 bases had no gene match. CDR3 DNA sequence: TGTGCCAGCAGTCACACAGGGGAAGGAAACACCATATATTTT. This translates into CASSHTGEGNTIYF.

The chain is built from TRBV28 and TRBJ2-7; the D gene is possibly TRBD1 (5 bases). Trimming stripped 1 base from V and 1 base from J, with 11 bases between. The CDR3 spans 15 residues. CDR1 is MDHEN, CDR2 SYDVKM, per germline. CDR3 sequence reads: CASSLFLTGSYEQYF. CDR3 nucleotides: TGTGCCAGCAGTTTATTCCTCACAGGTTCCTACGAGCAGTACTTC.

The rearrangement links TRBV7-8 to TRBJ1-5; TRBD1 matches 8 bases. The germline CDR1 and CDR2 sequences are SGHVS and FQNEAQ. The V gene end was trimmed by 4 bases and the J gene end by 4 bases; junction bases not matched to a gene: 6. The CDR3 has 15 amino acids. CDR3: CASSSGQERNQPQHF. The CDR3 coding sequence is TGTGCCAGCAGCTCGGGACAGGAGAGGAATCAGCCCCAGCATTTT.

The chain combines TRBV6-5 with TRBJ2-1, with TRBD2 matching over 9 bases. V shed 6 bases and J 5 bases; nucleotides not matched to a gene: 8. Per the germline V gene, CDR1 is MNHEY and CDR2 is SVGAGI. This CDR3 comprises 15 residues. The CDR3 DNA sequence: TGTGCCAGCAGGGTAGCGGGAGAGCCCCACAATGAGCAGTTCTTC. Protein product: CASRVAGEPHNEQFF.

The V and J genes are TRBV18 and TRBJ2-3, with TRBD2 identical over 11 bases. The CDR3 runs to 16 residues. The V gene's germline CDR1 is KGHSH and CDR2 LQKENI. V shed 4 bases and J 0 bases; nucleotides not matched to a gene: 3. The CDR3 DNA reads as TGTGCCAGCTCACTCGGGACTAGCGGTAGCACAGATACGCAGTATTTT. It specifies CASSLGTSGSTDTQYF.

The V gene is TRBV28, the J gene TRBJ1-2; D uncertain. V was pared by 3 bases and J by 1 base, with 9 bases between. This CDR3 region has 14 residues. Per germline, CDR1 MDHEN and CDR2 SYDVKM. This CDR3 is CASSFIRVNYGYTF. For the CDR3, the DNA is TGTGCCAGCAGTTTTATACGGGTTAACTATGGCTACACCTTC.

The chain links TRBV5-1 to TRBJ2-7; TRBD1 agrees at 9 bases. This CDR3 has 13 residues. The V segment lost 4 bases and the J segment 7 bases; nucleotides outside the gene matches: 6. CDR1 SGHRS and CDR2 YFSETQ come from the germline V gene. CDR3 in amino acids: CASSIGTGSEQYF. Written as DNA, the CDR3 is TGCGCCAGCAGCATAGGGACAGGGTCAGAGCAGTACTTC.